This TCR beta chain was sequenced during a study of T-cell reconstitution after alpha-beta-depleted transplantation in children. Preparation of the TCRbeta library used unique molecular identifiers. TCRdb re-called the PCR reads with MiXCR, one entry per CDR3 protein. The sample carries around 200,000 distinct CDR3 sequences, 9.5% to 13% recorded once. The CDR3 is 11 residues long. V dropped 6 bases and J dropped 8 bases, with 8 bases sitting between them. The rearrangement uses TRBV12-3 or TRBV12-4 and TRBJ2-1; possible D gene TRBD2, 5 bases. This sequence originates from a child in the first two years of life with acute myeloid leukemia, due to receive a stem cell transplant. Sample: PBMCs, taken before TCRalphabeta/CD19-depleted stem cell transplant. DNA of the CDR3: TGTGCCAGCAGGGCGGGCGATGAGCAGTTCTTC. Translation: CASRAGDEQFF.